These 29 T cell receptor beta chains were all obtained from the same sample, sequenced in a study of blood T cell repertoires in COVID-19. Clones were sequenced by immunoSEQ multiplex PCR, and TCRdb holds only the in-frame ones, with some missing. Counted here are about 120,000 clones, more than 80% occurring once; the ten biggest clones make up over 9.5%. Sequenced input: peripheral blood. Source of these receptors: a human donor in a cohort sampled during active COVID-19.

The J gene is TRBJ1-1, the V gene TRBV7-9; no firm D call. The CDR3 is 14 amino acids. Germline loops: CDR1 SEHNR, CDR2 FQNEAQ (reference sequence). V lost 5 bases and J 5 bases, leaving 15 bases between the germline ends. CDR3 region: CASSPMSGGTEAFF. The CDR3 DNA sequence: TGTGCCAGCAGCCCCATGTCAGGTGGAACTGAAGCTTTCTTT.

J is TRBJ2-7 and V is TRBV2; 9 nucleotides agree with TRBD2. Germline V gene lookup returns CDR1 SNHLY and CDR2 FYNNEI. This CDR3 region has 14 residues. V lost 10 bases, J lost 4 bases, and 11 bases stayed unmatched. This chain's CDR3 is CATSGSSGSYEQYF. The CDR3 DNA is TGTGCCACCTCCGGGAGTAGCGGGAGTTACGAGCAGTACTTC.

CDR3: CASSSKGPYEQYF. In DNA form, the CDR3 reads TGTGCCAGCAGTTCCAAGGGGCCCTACGAGCAGTACTTC. The chain uses TRBV12-3 or TRBV12-4 and TRBJ2-7; D is perhaps TRBD1 (5 bases). V gave up 4 bases and J gave up 2 bases, with 9 bases separating them. The CDR3 is 13 amino acids.

The J gene is TRBJ1-4, the V gene TRBV2, with 10 bases lining up with TRBD1. Germline assignment: CDR1 SNHLY and CDR2 FYNNEI. V dropped 6 bases and J dropped 1; count of bases not matched to a gene: 2. This CDR3 comprises 15 residues. CDR3 amino acids: CASSGQGVTNEKLFF. In DNA form, the CDR3 reads TGTGCCAGCAGCGGACAGGGGGTAACTAATGAAAAACTGTTTTTT. Using reference TRBV2 and TRBJ1-4 for the parts outside the CDR3, the full variable domain is EPEVTQTPSHQVTQMGQEVILRCVPISNHLYFYWYRQILGQKVEFLVSFYNNEISEKSEIFDDQFSVERPDGSNFTLKIRSTKLEDSAMYFCASSGQGVTNEKLFFGSGTQLSVL.

The chain links TRBV5-1 to TRBJ2-2; a weak D match, TRBD2 (5 bases). The V end lost 3 bases, the J end lost 2 bases, and 11 bases lay between the germline ends. Germline V CDR1 and CDR2: SGHRS, YFSETQ. The CDR3 is made up of 15 amino acids. The CDR3 DNA reads TGCGCCAGCAGCTGGACTGGACGAAACACCGGGGAGCTGTTTTTT. This gives the protein CASSWTGRNTGELFF.

The DNA for the CDR3 is TGTGCCAGCAGCCTACAGGGGGGCGGGGAGACCCAGTACTTC. Protein: CASSLQGGGETQYF. The V and J genes are TRBV11-3 and TRBJ2-5, with TRBD1 identical over 8 bases. The CDR3 is 14 residues long. The trim removed 5 bases at V and 5 bases at J, leaving 7 bases unmatched. The germline V gene has CDR1 SGHNT and CDR2 YENEEA.

This clone was seen only once. This chain joins TRBV2 and TRBJ1-1, with 8 bases aligning to TRBD1. Germline values: CDR1 SNHLY, CDR2 FYNNEI. CDR3 size: 18 residues. V trimming: 3 bases; J trimming: 2 bases; junction bases outside the gene matches: 14. In DNA, the CDR3 is TGTGCCAGCAGTGACAGACTCAGGGGGCTCCCCGACAACACTGAAGCTTTCTTT. Amino acid sequence: CASSDRLRGLPDNTEAFF. Drawing the rest from reference TRBV2 and TRBJ1-1, the complete variable domain is EPEVTQTPSHQVTQMGQEVILRCVPISNHLYFYWYRQILGQKVEFLVSFYNNEISEKSEIFDDQFSVERPDGSNFTLKIRSTKLEDSAMYFCASSDRLRGLPDNTEAFFGQGTRLTVV.

The V and J genes are TRBV6-6 and TRBJ2-5; TRBD1 might be the D (5 bases). CDR1 is MNHNY, CDR2 SVGAGI, per germline (reference sequence). The CDR3 consists of 15 residues. Deletions cut 4 bases from V and 3 bases from J, with 15 bases between. The chain's CDR3 is CASSSPTGFEETQYF. The CDR3 DNA is TGTGCCAGCAGTTCACCTACAGGTTTTGAAGAGACCCAGTACTTC.

CDR3 residues: CASRAGTSNTEAFF. CDR3 DNA sequence: TGTGCCAGCAGGGCCGGGACATCGAACACTGAAGCTTTCTTT. This chain links TRBV6-5 with TRBJ1-1; tentative D call: TRBD1 (6 bases). Germline V gene sequence: CDR1 MNHEY, CDR2 SVGAGI. The V end was cut by 6 bases, the J end by 1 base, with 12 bases between. The CDR3 is 14 residues long.

This chain links TRBV7-8 with TRBJ1-6; TRBD1 might be the D (5 bases). The V gene lost 4 bases and the J gene lost 7 bases, with 11 bases spanning the gap. The CDR3 consists of 14 residues. The germline V gene encodes CDR1 SGHVS and CDR2 FQNEAQ. CDR3 bases: TGTGCCAGCAGCTCACAGGTGACCAATTCACCCCTCCACTTT. Its translation is CASSSQVTNSPLHF.

This clone was found a few times. The chain has TRBV6-6 and TRBJ1-3, with D possibly matching TRBD1 (6 bases). The CDR3 covers 15 residues. The germline CDR1 and CDR2 sequences are MNHNY and SVGAGI (reference sequence). V was trimmed by 5 bases and J by 3 bases, leaving 14 bases between them. This CDR3 is CASSSPGHRGNTIYF. CDR3 coding DNA: TGTGCCAGCAGTAGCCCGGGACACCGTGGAAACACCATATATTTT.

The chain carries TRBV9 and TRBJ2-5; 10 bases fit TRBD2. This CDR3 region has 16 residues. With V trimmed by 3 bases and J by 5 bases, 10 bases remained unmatched. Germline CDR1 SGDLS, CDR2 YYNGEE. CDR3 protein: CASSAYSGGSMETQYF. The CDR3 DNA sequence: TGTGCCAGCAGCGCCTATAGCGGGGGGTCTATGGAGACCCAGTACTTC.

The chain joins TRBV21-1 to TRBJ1-1; the table's D call of TRBD1 was not tested on the DNA. TRBV21-1 is recorded as a pseudogene. The CDR3 covers 16 residues. The CDR3 coding sequence is TGTGCCAGCAGCAACCCAGGGTTTCCAGGTCACACTGAAGCTTTCTTT. This translates into CASSNPGFPGHTEAFF.

There are a few counts of this clone. The chain uses TRBV24-1 and TRBJ1-5, with 9 bases aligning to TRBD1. The CDR3 is 16 residues long. Per the germline V gene, CDR1 is KGHDR and CDR2 is SFDVKD. V was pared by 2 bases and J by 7 bases, with 8 bases of the junction left unmatched. The CDR3 DNA is TGTGCCACCAGTGATTCACAGGGGGCAACAGGACAGCCCCAGCATTTT. Amino acid sequence: CATSDSQGATGQPQHF.

V and J are TRBV6-5 and TRBJ2-1, with a tentative D call TRBD2 (5 bases). This CDR3 contains 15 residues. The V end was cut by 4 bases, the J end by 7 bases, with 17 bases between. Germline-derived CDR1 and CDR2 are MNHEY and SVGAGI. The CDR3 region is CASSSFGSAYNEQFF. As DNA, the CDR3 is TGTGCCAGCAGTTCGTTTGGTAGCGCATATAATGAGCAGTTCTTC.

CDR3 residues: CSVGGSLSYEQYF. CDR3 sequence (DNA): TGCAGCGTTGGGGGCAGCTTATCCTACGAGCAGTACTTC. The rearrangement joins TRBV29-1 to TRBJ2-7; D possibly corresponds to TRBD1 (5 bases). V dropped 4 bases and J dropped 1 base, with 11 bases sitting between them. This CDR3 is 13 amino acids long. Germline V lookup: CDR1 SQVTM, CDR2 ANQGSEA.

This chain joins TRBV11-3 and TRBJ1-1; D is perhaps TRBD1 (6 bases). The CDR3 totals 15 residues. The germline CDR1 and CDR2 sequences are SGHNT and YENEEA. The V gene lost 1 base and the J gene lost 5 bases, with 14 bases spanning the gap. The CDR3 loop is CASSLGGGRDTEAFF. The CDR3 DNA is TGTGCCAGCAGCTTAGGCGGGGGGCGGGATACTGAAGCTTTCTTT. Using reference TRBV11-3 and TRBJ1-1 for the parts outside the CDR3, the full variable domain is EAGVVQSPRYKIIEKKQPVAFWCNPISGHNTLYWYLQNLGQGPELLIRYENEEAVDDSQLPKDRFSAERLKGVDSTLKIQPAELGDSAVYLCASSLGGGRDTEAFFGQGTRLTVV.

The V and J genes are TRBV28 and TRBJ2-3, with TRBD1 matching 8 bases. The junction had 6 bases not matched to a gene; V was cut back by 3 bases and J by 1 base. CDR3 size: 16 residues. Germline V gene sequence: CDR1 MDHEN, CDR2 SYDVKM. CDR3 in amino acids: CASSLKTGVGTDTQYF. DNA of the CDR3: TGTGCCAGCAGTTTGAAGACAGGGGTTGGCACAGATACGCAGTATTTT. The full variable domain, with the rest looked up from reference TRBV28 and TRBJ2-3, is DVKVTQSSRYLVKRTGEKVFLECVQDMDHENMFWYRQDPGLGLRLIYFSYDVKMKEKGDIPEGYSVSREKKERFSLILESASTNQTSMYLCASSLKTGVGTDTQYFGPGTRLTVL.

The J gene is TRBJ1-5, the V gene TRBV7-9; D perhaps matches TRBD1 (6 bases). Trimming removed 4 bases at V and 4 bases at J, with 8 bases between. Germline V gives CDR1 SEHNR, CDR2 FQNEAQ (reference sequence). This CDR3 comprises 13 residues. CDR3 residues: CASSYRENQPQHF. CDR3 in DNA: TGTGCCAGCAGCTACAGGGAGAATCAGCCCCAGCATTTT.

This sequence joins TRBV27 and TRBJ1-2, with 7 positions matching TRBD1. The CDR3 consists of 14 residues. The germline CDR1 and CDR2 sequences are MNHEY and SMNVEV (reference sequence). V dropped 4 bases and J dropped 4; count of bases not matched to a gene: 6. DNA of the CDR3: TGTGCCAGCAGTTCTACAGGGGAGGCCTATGGCTACACCTTC. It is translated as CASSSTGEAYGYTF.

This clone was counted only a few times. Other DNA sequences within the sample encode an identical CDR3. The genes are TRBV7-9 and TRBJ1-1, with D perhaps matching TRBD1 (5 bases). V dropped 1 base and J dropped 0 bases, with 15 bases sitting between them. Germline CDR1 SEHNR, CDR2 FQNEAQ (reference sequence). CDR3 length: 17 amino acids. For the CDR3, the DNA is TGTGCCAGCAGCTTAGGTGCTCGTCGGGGGGTGAACACTGAAGCTTTCTTT. Translating gives CASSLGARRGVNTEAFF. The variable domain in full, completed from reference TRBV7-9 and TRBJ1-1, reads DTGVSQNPRHKITKRGQNVTFRCDPISEHNRLYWYRQTLGQGPEFLTYFQNEAQLEKSRLLSDRFSAERPKGSFSTLEIQRTEQGDSAMYLCASSLGARRGVNTEAFFGQGTRLTVV.

V usage is TRBV21-1 and J usage is TRBJ1-4. TRBV21-1 is a documented pseudogene. CDR3 size: 13 residues. DNA for the CDR3: TGTGCCAGCAGCAAAGGGCAGCGAGAAAAACTGTTTTTT. Protein: CASSKGQREKLFF.

This clone has more than one count but fewer than ten. V gene TRBV5-5 combines with J gene TRBJ2-7, with 11 nucleotides matching TRBD1. CDR1 and CDR2 (germline): SGHKS, YYEKEE (reference sequence). This CDR3 comprises 15 residues. The V and J ends lost 4 bases and 3 bases, in that order; junction bases with no gene match: 6. For the CDR3, the DNA is TGTGCCAGCAGCCGGTTCGGGACAGGGGGCTACGAGCAGTACTTC. Protein sequence: CASSRFGTGGYEQYF.

The rearrangement uses TRBV4-3 and TRBJ2-5; 7 bases are a match to TRBD1. The V segment lost 0 bases and the J segment 6 bases; nucleotides outside the gene matches: 7. This CDR3 is 15 amino acids long. Germline lookup yields CDR1 LGHNA and CDR2 YSLEER. The DNA of the CDR3 is TGCGCCAGCAGCCAAGAGGTAGGGGGCAAGAAGACCCAGTACTTC. The encoded protein is CASSQEVGGKKTQYF.

There are a few counts of this clone. The chain carries TRBV7-2 and TRBJ2-7, with 8 bases aligning to TRBD2. V lost 4 bases, J lost 7 bases, and 9 bases stayed unmatched. The germline CDR1 and CDR2 sequences are SGHTA and FQGNSA. The length of the CDR3 is 14 residues. The CDR3 sequence is CASSSPGLVGEQYF. The DNA of the CDR3 is TGTGCCAGCAGCTCTCCGGGACTAGTAGGTGAGCAGTACTTC.

CDR3 protein: CASSLRVPYEQYF. CDR3 nucleotide sequence: TGCGCCAGCAGCCTCAGGGTCCCTTACGAGCAGTACTTC. The gene calls are TRBV4-1 and TRBJ2-7; D may be TRBD1 (5 bases). The CDR3 length is 13 residues. V lost 4 bases, J lost 4 bases, and 11 bases lay in between. The germline CDR1 and CDR2 sequences are MGHRA and YSYEKL.

This clone showed up just a few times. The chain carries TRBV25-1 and TRBJ2-1, with 7 bases identical to TRBD2. Germline assignment: CDR1 MGHDK and CDR2 SYGVNS. The CDR3 covers 16 residues. The ends lost 1 base at V and 4 bases at J; junction bases unmatched: 7. CDR3 DNA sequence: TGTGCCAGCAGTGAATGGGGGGGAGGGAGTTACAATGAGCAGTTCTTC. This codes for CASSEWGGGSYNEQFF.

This chain links TRBV2 with TRBJ2-2, with D possibly matching TRBD1 (5 bases). The CDR3 has 15 amino acids. From germline, CDR1 is SNHLY and CDR2 FYNNEI. With 4 bases removed from V and 0 bases from J, the gap between germline ends came to 9 bases. DNA for the CDR3: TGTGCCAGCAGTGTTGGGGCATCGAACACCGGGGAGCTGTTTTTT. Translating gives CASSVGASNTGELFF.

The rearrangement joins TRBV4-1 to TRBJ2-1; TRBD1 matches 9 bases. V lost 2 bases to trimming and J lost 7 bases; unmatched junction nucleotides: 15. CDR3 length: 18 amino acids. Germline V lookup: CDR1 MGHRA, CDR2 YSYEKL. The CDR3, as DNA: TGCGCCAGCAGCCAACTTTTTGTGGGGACAGGGATGAATAATGAGCAGTTCTTC. It translates to CASSQLFVGTGMNNEQFF.